A single sample gave rise to the 10 T cell receptor beta chains below, sequenced in a study of OX40 agonist ivuxolimab in advanced cancers. Clones were read by immunoSEQ multiplex PCR, and TCRdb kept only the in-frame ones, dropping some. Of approximately 66,000 clones in the sample, around 86% were seen once. The input for sequencing was CD4+ or CD8+ T cells sorted from blood, taken in a trial of the OX40 agonist ivuxolimab. All receptors come from an adult with an advanced solid tumor such as melanoma, head and neck, liver or kidney cancer.

The chain joins TRBV30 to TRBJ1-2; possible D gene TRBD1, 5 bases. The CDR3 consists of 12 residues. V dropped 0 bases and J dropped 3 bases, with 5 bases sitting between them. Per germline, CDR1 GTSNPN and CDR2 SVGIG (reference sequence). This chain's CDR3 is CAWSVGDYGYTF. CDR3 coding DNA: TGTGCCTGGAGTGTGGGGGACTATGGCTACACCTTC.

This chain links TRBV6-5 with TRBJ2-5; D is possibly TRBD2 (5 bases). CDR1 is MNHEY, CDR2 SVGAGI, per germline. The V gene lost 3 bases and the J gene lost 5 bases, with 16 bases spanning the gap. This CDR3 spans 15 amino acids. CDR3 sequence reads: CASSYEGVRSETQYF. The CDR3 DNA reads as TGTGCCAGCAGTTATGAGGGTGTAAGGAGCGAGACCCAGTACTTC.

The rearrangement uses TRBV28 and TRBJ1-2; no definite D call. Germline CDR1 and CDR2: MDHEN and SYDVKM. The CDR3 contains 12 residues. V lost 1 base, J lost 4 bases, and 4 bases lay in between. The CDR3 protein is CASSLFGYGYTF. CDR3 nucleotides: TGTGCCAGCAGTTTATTCGGCTATGGCTACACCTTC.

This sequence joins TRBV9 and TRBJ1-6, with 9 bases matching TRBD1. Germline CDR1 reads SGDLS; CDR2 reads YYNGEE. The CDR3 runs to 15 residues. The V segment lost 0 bases and the J segment 13 bases; nucleotides outside the gene matches: 8. This CDR3 reads CASSVGGQGPRPLHF. The CDR3 coding sequence is TGTGCCAGCAGCGTAGGGGGACAGGGCCCCAGGCCCCTCCACTTT.

The gene calls are TRBV9 and TRBJ1-1; possibly TRBD1 for D (6 bases). Trimming pared 4 bases from V and 0 bases from J, leaving 10 bases between. The CDR3 length is 14 residues. Germline CDR1 is SGDLS and CDR2 is YYNGEE. Here the CDR3 reads CASSRQELNTEAFF. DNA for the CDR3: TGTGCCAGCAGCAGACAGGAGTTGAACACTGAAGCTTTCTTT.

The count of this clone is one. The chain uses TRBV10-3 and TRBJ2-3; D is uncertain. The CDR3 runs 13 residues. V shed 6 bases and J shed 2 bases, with 9 bases lying between them. Germline V gene lookup returns CDR1 ENHRY and CDR2 SYGVKD. The CDR3 is CAIRLWDTDTQYF. The CDR3 coding sequence is TGTGCCATCAGACTGTGGGACACAGATACGCAGTATTTT.

The chain is built from TRBV7-2 and TRBJ2-7; D perhaps matches TRBD2 (6 bases). The CDR3 totals 13 residues. Germline V lookup: CDR1 SGHTA, CDR2 FQGNSA. Between the trimmed V and J ends, which lost 5 bases and 5 bases, there was a span of 13 bases. CDR3 sequence (DNA): TGTGCCAGCAGCCGCGCGGGGCCCGACGAGCAGTACTTC. Its translation: CASSRAGPDEQYF.

CDR3 residues: CASSQVRGDSLRDTQYF. Here the CDR3 DNA reads TGTGCCAGCAGCCAAGTAAGGGGCGACTCTCTGAGAGATACGCAGTATTTT. The chain combines TRBV4-2 with TRBJ2-3, with D tentatively TRBD1 (5 bases). The CDR3 runs 17 residues. V was cut by 1 base and J by 5 bases, with 19 bases left in between. CDR1 is LGHNA, CDR2 YNFKEQ, per germline.

The chain links TRBV19 to TRBJ1-2; no reliable D call. Per germline, CDR1 LNHDA and CDR2 SQIVND (reference sequence). The CDR3 is 12 amino acids. Trimming pared 3 bases from V and 5 bases from J, leaving 7 bases between. The CDR3 coding sequence is TGTGCCAGTAGTATTCCAGATTATGGCTACACCTTC. It specifies CASSIPDYGYTF.

The chain is built from TRBV6-5 and TRBJ2-1; TRBD2 is a possible D gene (5 bases). The V end was cut by 6 bases, the J end by 0 bases, with 6 bases between. The CDR3 covers 13 residues. The germline CDR1 and CDR2 sequences are MNHEY and SVGAGI. The DNA for the CDR3 is TGTGCCAGCAGCCGGGACTCCTACAATGAGCAGTTCTTC. Translated, it gives CASSRDSYNEQFF.